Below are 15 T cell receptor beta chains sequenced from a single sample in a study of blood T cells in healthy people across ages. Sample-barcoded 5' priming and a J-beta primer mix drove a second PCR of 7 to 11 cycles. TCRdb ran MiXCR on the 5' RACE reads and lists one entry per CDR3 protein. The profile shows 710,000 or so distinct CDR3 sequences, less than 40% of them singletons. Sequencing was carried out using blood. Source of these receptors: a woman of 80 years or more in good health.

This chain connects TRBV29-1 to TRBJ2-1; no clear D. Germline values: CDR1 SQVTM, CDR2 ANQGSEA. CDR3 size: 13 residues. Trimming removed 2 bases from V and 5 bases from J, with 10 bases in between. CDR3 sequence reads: CSVERPRDNEQFF. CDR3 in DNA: TGCAGCGTTGAAAGACCCCGGGACAATGAGCAGTTCTTC.

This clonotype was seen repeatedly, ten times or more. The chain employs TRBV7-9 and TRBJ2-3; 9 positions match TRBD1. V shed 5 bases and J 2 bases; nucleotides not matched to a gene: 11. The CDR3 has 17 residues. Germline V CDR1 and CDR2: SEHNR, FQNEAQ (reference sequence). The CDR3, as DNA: TGTGCCAGCAGCCGTGGACAGGGGCGTCGGACCACAGATACGCAGTATTTT. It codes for CASSRGQGRRTTDTQYF.

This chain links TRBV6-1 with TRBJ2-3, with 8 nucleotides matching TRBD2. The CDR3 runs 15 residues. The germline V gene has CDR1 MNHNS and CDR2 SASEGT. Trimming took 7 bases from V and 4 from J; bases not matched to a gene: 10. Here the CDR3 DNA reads TGTGCCAGCATCGAGGGGAGCGGGAGCTCAGATACGCAGTATTTT. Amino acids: CASIEGSGSSDTQYF.

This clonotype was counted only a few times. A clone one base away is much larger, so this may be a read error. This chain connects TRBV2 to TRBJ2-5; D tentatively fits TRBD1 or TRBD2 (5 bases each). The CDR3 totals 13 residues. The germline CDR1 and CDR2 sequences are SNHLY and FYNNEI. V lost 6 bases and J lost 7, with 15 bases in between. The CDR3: CASREAQRGTQYF. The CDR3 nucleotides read TGTGCCAGCAGGGAGGCCCAGAGGGGGACCCAGTACTTC. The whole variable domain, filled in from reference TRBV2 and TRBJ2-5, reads EPEVTQTPSHQVTQMGQEVILRCVPISNHLYFYWYRQILGQKVEFLVSFYNNEISEKSEIFDDQFSVERPDGSNFTLKIRSTKLEDSAMYFCASREAQRGTQYFGPGTRLLVL.

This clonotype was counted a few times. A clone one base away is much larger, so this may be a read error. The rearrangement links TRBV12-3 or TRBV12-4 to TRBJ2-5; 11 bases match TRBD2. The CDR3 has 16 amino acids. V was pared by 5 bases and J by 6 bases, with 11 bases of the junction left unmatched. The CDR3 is CASSMASGGFGKTQYF. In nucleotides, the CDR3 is TGTGCCAGCAGTATGGCTAGCGGGGGGTTCGGAAAGACCCAGTACTTC.

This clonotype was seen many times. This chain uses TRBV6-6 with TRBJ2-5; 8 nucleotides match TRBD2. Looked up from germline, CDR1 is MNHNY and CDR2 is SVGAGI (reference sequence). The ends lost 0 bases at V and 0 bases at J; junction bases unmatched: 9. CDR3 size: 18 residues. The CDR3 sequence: CASSYSSPGGGHQETQYF. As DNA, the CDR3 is TGTGCCAGCAGTTACTCGAGTCCCGGCGGGGGGCACCAAGAGACCCAGTACTTC.

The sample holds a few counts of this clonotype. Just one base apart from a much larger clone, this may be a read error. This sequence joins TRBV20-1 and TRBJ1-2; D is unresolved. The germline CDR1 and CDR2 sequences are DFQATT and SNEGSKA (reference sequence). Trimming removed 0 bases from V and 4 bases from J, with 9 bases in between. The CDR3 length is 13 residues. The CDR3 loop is CSARDNGGYGYTF. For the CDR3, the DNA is TGCAGTGCTAGAGATAATGGCGGCTATGGCTACACCTTC.

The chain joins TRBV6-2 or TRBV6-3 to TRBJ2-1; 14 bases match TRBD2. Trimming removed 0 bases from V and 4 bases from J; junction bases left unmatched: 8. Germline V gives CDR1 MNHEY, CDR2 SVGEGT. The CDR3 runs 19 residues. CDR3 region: CASSYSSRLAGGVYNEQFF. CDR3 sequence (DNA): TGTGCCAGCAGTTACTCTTCTCGACTAGCGGGGGGGGTTTACAATGAGCAGTTCTTC.

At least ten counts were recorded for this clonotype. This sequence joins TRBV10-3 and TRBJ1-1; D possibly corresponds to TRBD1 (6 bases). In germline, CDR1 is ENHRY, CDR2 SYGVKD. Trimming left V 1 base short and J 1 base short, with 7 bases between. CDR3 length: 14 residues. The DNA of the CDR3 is TGTGCCATCAGTGAGTTGACAGGGAACACTGAAGCTTTCTTT. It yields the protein CAISELTGNTEAFF.

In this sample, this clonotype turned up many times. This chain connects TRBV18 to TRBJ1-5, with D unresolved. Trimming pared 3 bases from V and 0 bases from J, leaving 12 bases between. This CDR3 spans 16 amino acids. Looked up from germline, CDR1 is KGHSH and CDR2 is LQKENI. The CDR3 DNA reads TGTGCCAGCTCACCCACCGGAGGGAATAGCAATCAGCCCCAGCATTTT. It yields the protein CASSPTGGNSNQPQHF.

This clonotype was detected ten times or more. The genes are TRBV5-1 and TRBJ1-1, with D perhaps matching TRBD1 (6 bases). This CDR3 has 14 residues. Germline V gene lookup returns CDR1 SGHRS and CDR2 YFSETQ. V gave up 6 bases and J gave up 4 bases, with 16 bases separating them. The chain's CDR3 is CASKKLQGSTEAFF. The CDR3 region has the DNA TGCGCCAGCAAAAAATTACAGGGTAGCACTGAAGCTTTCTTT.

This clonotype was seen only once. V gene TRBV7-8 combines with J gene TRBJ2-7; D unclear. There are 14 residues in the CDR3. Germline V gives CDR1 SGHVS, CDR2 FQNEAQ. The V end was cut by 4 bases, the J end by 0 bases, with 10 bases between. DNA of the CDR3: TGTGCCAGCAGCTCCTATGGGTTCTCCTACGAGCAGTACTTC. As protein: CASSSYGFSYEQYF.

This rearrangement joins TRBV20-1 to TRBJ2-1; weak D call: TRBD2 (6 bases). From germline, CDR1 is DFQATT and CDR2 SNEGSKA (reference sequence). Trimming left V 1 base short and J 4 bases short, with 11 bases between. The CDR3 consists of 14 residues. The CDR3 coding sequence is TGCAGTGCTAGAGTGCGCGGGGATTACAATGAGCAGTTCTTC. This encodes CSARVRGDYNEQFF.

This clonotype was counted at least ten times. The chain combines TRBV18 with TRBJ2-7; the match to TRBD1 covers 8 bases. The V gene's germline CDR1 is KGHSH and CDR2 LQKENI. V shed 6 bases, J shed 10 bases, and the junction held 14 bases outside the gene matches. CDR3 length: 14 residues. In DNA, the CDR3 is TGTGCCAGCTCCCAAAGAGAGACAGGGGCCTCTCAGTACTTC. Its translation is CASSQRETGASQYF.

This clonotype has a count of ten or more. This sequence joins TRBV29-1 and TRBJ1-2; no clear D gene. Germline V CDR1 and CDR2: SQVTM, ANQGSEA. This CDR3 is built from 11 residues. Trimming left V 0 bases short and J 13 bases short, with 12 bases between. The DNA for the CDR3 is TGCAGCGTTGAAGACCCGCCCACGGTCACCTTC. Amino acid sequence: CSVEDPPTVTF.